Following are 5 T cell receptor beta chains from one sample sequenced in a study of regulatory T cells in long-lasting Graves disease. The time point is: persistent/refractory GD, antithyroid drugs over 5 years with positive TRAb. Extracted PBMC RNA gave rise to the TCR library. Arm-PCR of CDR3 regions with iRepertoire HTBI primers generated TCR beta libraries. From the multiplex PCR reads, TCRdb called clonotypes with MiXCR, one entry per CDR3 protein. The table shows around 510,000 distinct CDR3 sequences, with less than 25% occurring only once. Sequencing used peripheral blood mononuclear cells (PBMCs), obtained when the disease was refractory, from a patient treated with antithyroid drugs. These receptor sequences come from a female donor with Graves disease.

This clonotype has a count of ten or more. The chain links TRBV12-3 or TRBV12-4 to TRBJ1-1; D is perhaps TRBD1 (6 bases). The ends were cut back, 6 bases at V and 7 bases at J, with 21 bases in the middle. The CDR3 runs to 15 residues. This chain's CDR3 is CASSPPNRVVGEAFF. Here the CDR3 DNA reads TGTGCCAGCAGCCCCCCTAACAGGGTAGTGGGTGAAGCTTTCTTT.

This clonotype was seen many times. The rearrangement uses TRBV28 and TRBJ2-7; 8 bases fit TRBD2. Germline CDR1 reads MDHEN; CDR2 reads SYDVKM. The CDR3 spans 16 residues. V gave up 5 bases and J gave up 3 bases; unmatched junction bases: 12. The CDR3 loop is CASSDTGTSFYYEQYF. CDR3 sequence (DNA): TGTGCCAGCAGTGATACCGGGACTAGTTTCTACTACGAGCAGTACTTC.

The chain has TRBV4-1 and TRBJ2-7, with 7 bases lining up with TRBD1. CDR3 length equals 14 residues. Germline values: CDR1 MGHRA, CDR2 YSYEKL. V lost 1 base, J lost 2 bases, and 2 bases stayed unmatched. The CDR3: CASSQVDRAYEQYF. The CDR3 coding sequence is TGCGCCAGCAGCCAAGTCGACAGGGCCTACGAGCAGTACTTC.

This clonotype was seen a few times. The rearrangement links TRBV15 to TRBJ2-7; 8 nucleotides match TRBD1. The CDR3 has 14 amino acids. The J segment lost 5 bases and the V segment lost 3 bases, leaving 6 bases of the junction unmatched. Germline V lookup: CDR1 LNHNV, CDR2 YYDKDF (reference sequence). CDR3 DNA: TGTGCCACCAGCAGGCGGACAGGGTTCAACGAGCAGTACTTC. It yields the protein CATSRRTGFNEQYF.

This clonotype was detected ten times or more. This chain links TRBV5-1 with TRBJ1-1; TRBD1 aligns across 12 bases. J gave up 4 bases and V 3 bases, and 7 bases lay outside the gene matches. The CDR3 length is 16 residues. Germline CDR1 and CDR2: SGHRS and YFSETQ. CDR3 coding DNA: TGCGCCAGCAGCTCCGGGGACAGGGGGCTGTCCACTGAAGCTTTCTTT. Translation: CASSSGDRGLSTEAFF.